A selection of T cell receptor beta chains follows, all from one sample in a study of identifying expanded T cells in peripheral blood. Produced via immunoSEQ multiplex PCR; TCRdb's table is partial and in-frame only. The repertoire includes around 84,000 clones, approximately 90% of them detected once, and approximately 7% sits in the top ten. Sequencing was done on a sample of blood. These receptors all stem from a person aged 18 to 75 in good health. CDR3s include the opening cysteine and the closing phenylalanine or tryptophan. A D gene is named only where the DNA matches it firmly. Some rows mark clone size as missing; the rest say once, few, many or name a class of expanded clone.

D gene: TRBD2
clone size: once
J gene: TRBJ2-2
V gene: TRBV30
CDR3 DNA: TGTGCCTGGACAAGGGGCGGGAGGGCCTTGGGCGGGGAGCTGTTTTTT
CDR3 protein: CAWTRGGRALGGELFF

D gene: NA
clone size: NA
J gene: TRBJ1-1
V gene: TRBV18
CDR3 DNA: TGTGCCAGCTCACCCTTGACAGGAGGCGCGGCTGAAGCTTTCTTT
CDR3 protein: CASSPLTGGAAEAFF

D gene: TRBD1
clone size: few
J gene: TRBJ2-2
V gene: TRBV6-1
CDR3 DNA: TGTGCCAGCAGTGACCCGGGACAGGGGGCGCGGGGACTGTTTTTT
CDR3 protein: CASSDPGQGARGLFF

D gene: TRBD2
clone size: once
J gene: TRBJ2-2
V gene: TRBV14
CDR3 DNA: TGTGCCAGCAGCGACAGGACTAGCGGAGGCGGGGAGCTGTTTTTT
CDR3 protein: CASSDRTSGGGELFF

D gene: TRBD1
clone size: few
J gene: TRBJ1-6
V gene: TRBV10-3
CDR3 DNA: TGTGCCATCAGTACGGGACAGTATAATTCACCCCTCCACTTT
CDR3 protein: CAISTGQYNSPLHF

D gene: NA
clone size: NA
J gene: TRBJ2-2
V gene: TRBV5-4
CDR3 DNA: TGTGCCAGCAGCTCAAACCAGAACACCGGGGAGCTGTTTTTT
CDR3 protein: CASSSNQNTGELFF

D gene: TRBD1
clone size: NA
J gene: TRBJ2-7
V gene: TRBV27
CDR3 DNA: TGTGCCAGCAGTTTATTAGGGGGCGCAGGGGGTCGGGACTACGAGCAGTACTTC
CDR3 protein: CASSLLGGAGGRDYEQYF

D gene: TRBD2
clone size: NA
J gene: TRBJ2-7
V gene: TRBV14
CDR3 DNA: TGTGCCAGCAGCAAGACTAGCGGGCCTTCCTACGAGCAGTACTTC
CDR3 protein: CASSKTSGPSYEQYF

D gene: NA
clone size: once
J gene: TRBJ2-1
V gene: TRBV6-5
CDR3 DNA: TGTGCCAGCAGTTCTCCTACCACCTACAATGAGCAGTTCTTC
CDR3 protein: CASSSPTTYNEQFF

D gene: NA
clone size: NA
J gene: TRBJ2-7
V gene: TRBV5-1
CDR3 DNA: TGCGCCAGCAGCTTGGCGGGGGCGACCTACGAGCAGTACTTC
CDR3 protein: CASSLAGATYEQYF

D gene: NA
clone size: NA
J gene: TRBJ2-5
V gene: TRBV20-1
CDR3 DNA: TGCAGTGCTAGACTGGGAGAGACCCAGTACTTC
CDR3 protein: CSARLGETQYF

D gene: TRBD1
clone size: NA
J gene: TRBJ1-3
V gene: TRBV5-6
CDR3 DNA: TGTGCCAGCAGCTTTAGGACAGGGGGCAGAATTGGAAACACCATATATTTT
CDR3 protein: CASSFRTGGRIGNTIYF

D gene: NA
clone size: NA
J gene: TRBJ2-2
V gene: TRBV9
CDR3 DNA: TGTGCCAGCAGCCCAGGTCTGCGGACGAACACCGGGGAGCTGTTTTTT
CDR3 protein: CASSPGLRTNTGELFF

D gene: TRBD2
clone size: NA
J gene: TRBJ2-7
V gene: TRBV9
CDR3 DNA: TGTGCCAGCAGCGTAGCGGGCGGGAGTAAGTACGAGCAGTACTTC
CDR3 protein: CASSVAGGSKYEQYF

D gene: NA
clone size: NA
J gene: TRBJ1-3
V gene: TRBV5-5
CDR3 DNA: TGTGCCAGCAGCTTGGGGCTGGACGGCTCTGGAAACACCATATATTTT
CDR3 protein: CASSLGLDGSGNTIYF

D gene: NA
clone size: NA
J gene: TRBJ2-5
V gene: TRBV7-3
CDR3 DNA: TGTGCCAGCAGCTTAACGGGCGGTGAAGAGACCCAGTACTTC
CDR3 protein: CASSLTGGEETQYF

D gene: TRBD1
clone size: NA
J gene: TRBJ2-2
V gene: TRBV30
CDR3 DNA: TGTGCCTGGAGAGGACAGGGGAACACCGGGGAGCTGTTTTTT
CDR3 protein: CAWRGQGNTGELFF

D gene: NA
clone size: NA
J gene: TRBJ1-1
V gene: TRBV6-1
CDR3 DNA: TGTGCCAGCAGTGAAAGCTGGCATTTCAACACTGAAGCTTTCTTT
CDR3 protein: CASSESWHFNTEAFF

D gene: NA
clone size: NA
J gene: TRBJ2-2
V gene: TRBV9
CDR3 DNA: TGTGCCAGCAGCGACGGGACTCATAACACCGGGGAGCTGTTTTTT
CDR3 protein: CASSDGTHNTGELFF

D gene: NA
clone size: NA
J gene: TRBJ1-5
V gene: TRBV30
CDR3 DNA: TGTGCCTGGAGTGAGGGTAGGGGCAATCAGCCCCAGCATTTT
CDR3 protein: CAWSEGRGNQPQHF

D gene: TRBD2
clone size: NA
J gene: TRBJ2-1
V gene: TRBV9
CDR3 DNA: TGTGCCAGCAGCCCAAGAACTAGCGTACCGTACAATGAGCAGTTCTTC
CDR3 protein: CASSPRTSVPYNEQFF

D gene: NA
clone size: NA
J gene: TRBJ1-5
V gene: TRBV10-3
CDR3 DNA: TGTGCCATCAGTGAGGGGGCTTTCGGGCCCCAGCATTTT
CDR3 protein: CAISEGAFGPQHF

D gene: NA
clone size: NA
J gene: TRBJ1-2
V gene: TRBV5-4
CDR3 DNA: TGTGCCAGCAGCTCAGTCACAACAGGGAGTGGCTACACCTTC
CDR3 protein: CASSSVTTGSGYTF